These T cell receptor beta chains were read from a single sample in a study of control samples from healthy donors and cancer patients. The repertoire was sequenced with immunoSEQ multiplex PCR; TCRdb's copy has only in-frame clones and lacks some. The sample records 100,000 to 150,000 clones, more than 75% being singletons. The sample taken for sequencing was blood. These receptors were taken from a man younger than 35 in good health. CDR3s include the opening cysteine and the closing phenylalanine or tryptophan. The order of the fields is clone size, D gene, V gene, J gene, CDR3 protein, CDR3 DNA. A D gene is named only where the DNA matches it firmly. A row's size may be missing; if present it is once, few, many or a size class.

abundance: once
d_gene: NA
v_gene: TRBV5-1
j_gene: TRBJ2-5
CDR3aa: CASSLRQQETQYF
CDR3nt: TGCGCCAGCAGCCTGCGACAGCAAGAGACCCAGTACTTC

abundance: NA
d_gene: NA
v_gene: TRBV7-3
j_gene: TRBJ2-2
CDR3aa: CASSPGTANTGELFF
CDR3nt: TGTGCCAGCAGCCCCGGGACTGCGAACACCGGGGAGCTGTTTTTT

abundance: once
d_gene: NA
v_gene: TRBV30
j_gene: TRBJ1-2
CDR3aa: CAWSVSGNGYTF
CDR3nt: TGTGCCTGGAGTGTATCGGGGAATGGCTACACCTTC

abundance: NA
d_gene: NA
v_gene: TRBV5-6
j_gene: TRBJ1-5
CDR3aa: CASSWNVNQPQHF
CDR3nt: TGTGCCAGCAGCTGGAATGTCAATCAGCCCCAGCATTTT

abundance: NA
d_gene: NA
v_gene: TRBV5-1
j_gene: TRBJ2-7
CDR3aa: CASSLEVGEQYF
CDR3nt: TGCGCCAGCAGCCTCGAGGTGGGTGAGCAGTACTTC

abundance: NA
d_gene: NA
v_gene: TRBV6-1
j_gene: TRBJ1-5
CDR3aa: CASSEAPSGGAFQPQHF
CDR3nt: TGTGCCAGCAGTGAAGCTCCGTCGGGCGGGGCTTTTCAGCCCCAGCATTTT

abundance: NA
d_gene: NA
v_gene: TRBV10-2
j_gene: TRBJ1-1
CDR3aa: CASSEGLLNTEAFF
CDR3nt: TGCGCCAGCAGTGAGGGCCTACTGAACACTGAAGCTTTCTTT

abundance: NA
d_gene: NA
v_gene: TRBV6-5
j_gene: TRBJ1-2
CDR3aa: CASSQRSSANYGYTF
CDR3nt: TGTGCCAGCAGCCAAAGAAGCTCAGCTAACTATGGCTACACCTTC

abundance: NA
d_gene: TRBD2
v_gene: TRBV24-1
j_gene: TRBJ2-7
CDR3aa: CATAVEREGQEQYF
CDR3nt: TGTGCCACCGCTGTAGAGCGGGAGGGGCAAGAGCAGTACTTC

abundance: NA
d_gene: NA
v_gene: TRBV7-9
j_gene: TRBJ2-1
CDR3aa: CASSGFGVNEQFF
CDR3nt: TGTGCCAGCAGCGGCTTTGGGGTCAATGAGCAGTTCTTC

abundance: NA
d_gene: NA
v_gene: TRBV11-1
j_gene: TRBJ2-3
CDR3aa: CASSLGQMRVKDTQYF
CDR3nt: TGTGCCAGCAGCTTAGGACAGATGAGGGTCAAAGATACGCAGTATTTT

abundance: NA
d_gene: NA
v_gene: TRBV29-1
j_gene: TRBJ2-1
CDR3aa: CSVEFRTPLEQFF
CDR3nt: TGCAGCGTTGAATTTAGGACCCCCCTTGAGCAGTTCTTC

abundance: NA
d_gene: NA
v_gene: TRBV29-1
j_gene: TRBJ2-7
CDR3aa: CSVEGSAYEQYF
CDR3nt: TGCAGCGTTGAAGGCAGTGCCTACGAGCAGTACTTC

abundance: NA
d_gene: NA
v_gene: TRBV19
j_gene: TRBJ2-5
CDR3aa: CASSIRSSKETQYF
CDR3nt: TGTGCCAGTAGTATTCGGAGTTCCAAAGAGACCCAGTACTTC

abundance: NA
d_gene: NA
v_gene: TRBV5-1
j_gene: TRBJ1-1
CDR3aa: CASRGRAGEGTEAFF
CDR3nt: TGCGCCAGCAGAGGGAGGGCGGGGGAAGGCACTGAAGCTTTCTTT

abundance: few
d_gene: NA
v_gene: TRBV5-6
j_gene: TRBJ2-7
CDR3aa: CASSLLAGRSYEQYF
CDR3nt: TGTGCCAGCAGCTTGTTGGCGGGCCGATCCTACGAGCAGTACTTC

abundance: NA
d_gene: TRBD2
v_gene: TRBV28
j_gene: TRBJ2-2
CDR3aa: CASSLLASGGSTGELFF
CDR3nt: TGTGCCAGCAGTTTACTAGCTAGCGGGGGTAGCACCGGGGAGCTGTTTTTT

abundance: once
d_gene: NA
v_gene: TRBV10-2
j_gene: TRBJ1-5
CDR3aa: CASSGSREGQPQHF
CDR3nt: TGCGCCAGCAGTGGATCCCGGGAGGGTCAGCCCCAGCATTTT

abundance: NA
d_gene: TRBD1
v_gene: TRBV3-1/TRBV3-2
j_gene: TRBJ2-3
CDR3aa: CASSSGQGVWDTQYF
CDR3nt: TGTGCCAGCAGCTCTGGACAGGGGGTCTGGGATACGCAGTATTTT

abundance: NA
d_gene: TRBD1
v_gene: TRBV11-2
j_gene: TRBJ2-5
CDR3aa: CASSYKTGGKETQYF
CDR3nt: TGTGCCAGCAGCTATAAAACAGGGGGCAAAGAGACCCAGTACTTC

abundance: NA
d_gene: NA
v_gene: TRBV6-2/TRBV6-3
j_gene: TRBJ2-7
CDR3aa: CASSPGHTYEQYF
CDR3nt: TGTGCCAGCAGCCCAGGACATACCTACGAGCAGTACTTC

abundance: NA
d_gene: NA
v_gene: TRBV5-1
j_gene: TRBJ2-1
CDR3aa: CASSLGQVSYNEQFF
CDR3nt: TGCGCCAGCAGCTTGGGACAGGTCTCCTACAATGAGCAGTTCTTC

abundance: NA
d_gene: NA
v_gene: TRBV5-1
j_gene: TRBJ1-1
CDR3aa: CASSLDTLQSVNTEAFF
CDR3nt: TGCGCCAGCAGCTTGGATACTCTCCAAAGCGTGAACACTGAAGCTTTCTTT

abundance: NA
d_gene: TRBD1
v_gene: TRBV5-4
j_gene: TRBJ2-2
CDR3aa: CASSLSRTGTRGELFF
CDR3nt: TGTGCCAGCAGCTTGAGTCGGACAGGGACAAGAGGGGAGCTGTTTTTT

abundance: NA
d_gene: NA
v_gene: TRBV30
j_gene: TRBJ1-2
CDR3aa: CAWSTGPSFYGYTF
CDR3nt: TGTGCCTGGTCTACCGGGCCCTCATTCTATGGCTACACCTTC

abundance: NA
d_gene: NA
v_gene: TRBV9
j_gene: TRBJ1-1
CDR3aa: CASGGPGTLNTEAFF
CDR3nt: TGTGCCAGCGGAGGGCCCGGGACCTTGAACACTGAAGCTTTCTTT

abundance: NA
d_gene: NA
v_gene: TRBV24-1
j_gene: TRBJ2-2
CDR3aa: CATSDSPGTEGELFF
CDR3nt: TGTGCCACCAGTGATTCCCCAGGGACGGAAGGGGAGCTGTTTTTT

abundance: NA
d_gene: TRBD1
v_gene: TRBV12-3/TRBV12-4
j_gene: TRBJ2-1
CDR3aa: CASTRTGFKFF
CDR3nt: TGTGCCAGCACCAGGACAGGGTTCAAGTTCTTC

abundance: NA
d_gene: TRBD1
v_gene: TRBV7-6
j_gene: TRBJ1-4
CDR3aa: CASSSTGASEKLFF
CDR3nt: TGTGCCAGCAGCTCGACAGGGGCGAGTGAAAAACTGTTTTTT

abundance: once
d_gene: NA
v_gene: TRBV12-3/TRBV12-4
j_gene: TRBJ1-2
CDR3aa: CASTNNNYGYTF
CDR3nt: TGTGCCAGCACTAACAATAACTATGGCTACACCTTC

abundance: many
d_gene: NA
v_gene: TRBV6-1
j_gene: TRBJ2-5
CDR3aa: CASREGAPWGETQYF
CDR3nt: TGTGCCAGCAGAGAAGGGGCCCCCTGGGGAGAGACCCAGTACTTC

abundance: NA
d_gene: TRBD2
v_gene: TRBV4-1
j_gene: TRBJ2-7
CDR3aa: CASSQDAAGEICEQYF
CDR3nt: TGCGCCAGCAGCCAAGATGCAGCGGGAGAAATTTGCGAGCAGTACTTC

abundance: NA
d_gene: TRBD1
v_gene: TRBV7-2
j_gene: TRBJ1-1
CDR3aa: CASSLVGGAWNMNTEAFF
CDR3nt: TGTGCCAGCAGCTTAGTAGGGGGCGCGTGGAACATGAACACTGAAGCTTTCTTT

abundance: NA
d_gene: TRBD1
v_gene: TRBV6-1
j_gene: TRBJ2-7
CDR3aa: CASREGGTGGLYEQYF
CDR3nt: TGTGCCAGCAGGGAAGGGGGGACAGGTGGGCTTTACGAGCAGTACTTC

abundance: once
d_gene: NA
v_gene: TRBV19
j_gene: TRBJ2-6
CDR3aa: CASSPSSRVLTF
CDR3nt: TGTGCCAGTAGTCCGAGCTCCCGGGTCCTGACTTTC

abundance: NA
d_gene: TRBD1
v_gene: TRBV11-3
j_gene: TRBJ2-1
CDR3aa: CASSPSGTGGKEQFF
CDR3nt: TGTGCCAGCAGCCCTTCCGGGACAGGGGGTAAGGAGCAGTTCTTC

abundance: NA
d_gene: TRBD2
v_gene: TRBV27
j_gene: TRBJ2-3
CDR3aa: CASSSLTSGSLADTQYF
CDR3nt: TGTGCCAGCAGTTCCCTTACTAGCGGGAGTTTGGCAGATACGCAGTATTTT

abundance: once
d_gene: NA
v_gene: TRBV5-5
j_gene: TRBJ2-1
CDR3aa: CASSLTDGSYNEQFF
CDR3nt: TGTGCCAGCAGCTTAACGGACGGGTCCTACAATGAGCAGTTCTTC

abundance: NA
d_gene: NA
v_gene: TRBV30
j_gene: TRBJ2-7
CDR3aa: CAWSVYGFEYEQYF
CDR3nt: TGTGCCTGGAGTGTCTACGGGTTCGAGTACGAGCAGTACTTC

abundance: NA
d_gene: TRBD2
v_gene: TRBV4-2
j_gene: TRBJ2-7
CDR3aa: CASSETPGTSGLSSYEQYF
CDR3nt: TGTGCCAGCAGCGAAACCCCCGGGACTAGCGGGTTGTCCTCCTACGAGCAGTACTTC

abundance: NA
d_gene: NA
v_gene: TRBV6-5
j_gene: TRBJ1-1
CDR3aa: CASTRVGNTEAFF
CDR3nt: TGTGCCAGCACGAGGGTTGGGAACACTGAAGCTTTCTTT

abundance: NA
d_gene: NA
v_gene: TRBV6-6
j_gene: TRBJ2-3
CDR3aa: CASSYRVGADTQYF
CDR3nt: TGTGCCAGCAGTTACAGGGTGGGGGCAGATACGCAGTATTTT

abundance: few
d_gene: TRBD1
v_gene: TRBV4-1
j_gene: TRBJ1-5
CDR3aa: CASSHIQGANQPQHF
CDR3nt: TGCGCCAGCAGCCACATTCAGGGGGCTAATCAGCCCCAGCATTTT

abundance: NA
d_gene: NA
v_gene: TRBV6-2/TRBV6-3
j_gene: TRBJ1-5
CDR3aa: CASSYLGEAEPQHF
CDR3nt: TGTGCCAGCAGTTACCTCGGGGAGGCGGAGCCCCAGCATTTT

abundance: NA
d_gene: NA
v_gene: TRBV30
j_gene: TRBJ2-5
CDR3aa: CAWSVRRLQETQYF
CDR3nt: TGTGCCTGGAGTGTACGGCGTCTCCAAGAGACCCAGTACTTC

abundance: few
d_gene: NA
v_gene: TRBV3-1/TRBV3-2
j_gene: TRBJ1-2
CDR3aa: CASSQHPGSVFSYGYTF
CDR3nt: TGTGCCAGCAGCCAACACCCTGGGTCCGTCTTCTCCTATGGCTACACCTTC

abundance: NA
d_gene: NA
v_gene: TRBV7-9
j_gene: TRBJ2-7
CDR3aa: CASSRIEGGREQYF
CDR3nt: TGTGCCAGCAGTCGGATAGAGGGGGGGCGCGAGCAGTACTTC

abundance: NA
d_gene: TRBD1
v_gene: TRBV27
j_gene: TRBJ1-2
CDR3aa: CASSTGTGGWYTF
CDR3nt: TGTGCCAGCAGTACCGGGACAGGGGGTTGGTACACCTTC

abundance: NA
d_gene: NA
v_gene: TRBV28
j_gene: TRBJ1-5
CDR3aa: CASSLTPTGMGGNQPQHF
CDR3nt: TGTGCCAGCAGTTTAACCCCCACAGGGATGGGGGGCAATCAGCCCCAGCATTTT

abundance: NA
d_gene: NA
v_gene: TRBV5-1
j_gene: TRBJ2-7
CDR3aa: CASSRDYEQYF
CDR3nt: TGCGCCAGCAGCCGAGACTACGAGCAGTACTTC

abundance: NA
d_gene: NA
v_gene: TRBV2
j_gene: TRBJ2-2
CDR3aa: CASSGINTGELFF
CDR3nt: TGTGCCAGCAGTGGGATTAACACCGGGGAGCTGTTTTTT

abundance: NA
d_gene: NA
v_gene: TRBV5-1
j_gene: TRBJ1-4
CDR3aa: CASSFGVRGRDEKLFF
CDR3nt: TGCGCCAGCAGCTTTGGCGTCCGGGGGCGGGATGAAAAACTGTTTTTT

abundance: NA
d_gene: NA
v_gene: TRBV6-2/TRBV6-3
j_gene: TRBJ1-1
CDR3aa: CASSYWGRDTEAFF
CDR3nt: TGTGCCAGCAGTTACTGGGGGCGCGACACTGAAGCTTTCTTT

abundance: NA
d_gene: TRBD1
v_gene: TRBV30
j_gene: TRBJ2-6
CDR3aa: CARDRRGANVLTF
CDR3nt: TGTGCCCGGGACAGGAGGGGGGCCAACGTCCTGACTTTC

abundance: NA
d_gene: TRBD1
v_gene: TRBV2
j_gene: TRBJ2-6
CDR3aa: CASSVRQGEGGSGANVLTF
CDR3nt: TGTGCCAGCAGTGTACGACAGGGAGAGGGTGGATCTGGGGCCAACGTCCTGACTTTC